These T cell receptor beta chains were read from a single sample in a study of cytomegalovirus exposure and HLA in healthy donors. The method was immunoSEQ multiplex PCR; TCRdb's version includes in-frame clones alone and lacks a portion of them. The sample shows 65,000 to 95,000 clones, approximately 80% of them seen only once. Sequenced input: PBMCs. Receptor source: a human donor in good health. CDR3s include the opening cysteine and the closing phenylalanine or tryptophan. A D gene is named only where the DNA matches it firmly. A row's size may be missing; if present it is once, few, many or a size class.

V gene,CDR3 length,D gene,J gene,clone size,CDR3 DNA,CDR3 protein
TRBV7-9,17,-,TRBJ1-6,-,TGTGCCAGCAGCTTGAGAGGATCCAGCTCCTATAATTCACCCCTCCACTTT,CASSLRGSSSYNSPLHF
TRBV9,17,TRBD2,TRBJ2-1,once,TGTGCCAGCAGCGTAGGACTAGCGGGGGGGTCAAGAAATGAGCAGTTCTTC,CASSVGLAGGSRNEQFF
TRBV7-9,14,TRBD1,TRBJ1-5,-,TGTGCCAGCAGCCGGACAGGGGGCAATCAGCCCCAGCATTTT,CASSRTGGNQPQHF
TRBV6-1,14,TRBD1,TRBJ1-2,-,TGTGCCAGCAGTGAGAGGACAGGGGGCTATGGCTACACCTTC,CASSERTGGYGYTF
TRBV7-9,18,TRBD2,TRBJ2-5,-,TGTGCCAGCAGCCCTCCCTGGACTAGCGGGGTTAGTCAAGAGACCCAGTACTTC,CASSPPWTSGVSQETQYF
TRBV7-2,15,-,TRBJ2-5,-,TGTGCCAGCAGCTTACAAAGCCGGGGGCAAGAGACCCAGTACTTC,CASSLQSRGQETQYF
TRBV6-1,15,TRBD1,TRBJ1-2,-,TGTGCCAGCAGTGGAGACAGGGGGATTAACTATGGCTACACCTTC,CASSGDRGINYGYTF
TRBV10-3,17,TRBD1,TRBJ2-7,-,TGTGCCATCAGTGACGTTATCGGGACAGAGAGTGCCTACGAGCAGTACTTC,CAISDVIGTESAYEQYF
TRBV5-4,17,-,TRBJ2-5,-,TGTGCCAGCAGCTTGAAGGGGAGCGGTCCTGGGAGGGAGACCCAGTACTTC,CASSLKGSGPGRETQYF
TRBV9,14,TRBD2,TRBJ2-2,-,TGTGCCAGTGCCAGCGGGGGGGCAGCCGGGGAGCTGTTTTTT,CASASGGAAGELFF
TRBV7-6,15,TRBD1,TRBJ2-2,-,TGTGCCAGCAGCTTATCGACAGGGTCCGACGGGGAGCTGTTTTTT,CASSLSTGSDGELFF
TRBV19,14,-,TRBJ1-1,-,TGTGCCAGCGCATTACAGGGTGGGAACACTGAAGCTTTCTTT,CASALQGGNTEAFF
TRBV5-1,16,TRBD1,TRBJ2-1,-,TGCGCCAGTACGACGACCAGGGGGCAATCCTACAATGAGCAGTTCTTC,CASTTTRGQSYNEQFF
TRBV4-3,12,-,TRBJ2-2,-,TGCGCCAGCAGCCCCACAACGGGGGAGCTGTTTTTT,CASSPTTGELFF
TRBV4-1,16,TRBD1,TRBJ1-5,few,TGCGCCAGCAGCCAGGGGACAGAACATAGCAATCAGCCCCAGCATTTT,CASSQGTEHSNQPQHF
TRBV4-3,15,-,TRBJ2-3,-,TGCGCCAGCAGCCAAGGAGGATCGGTTGCAGATACGCAGTATTTT,CASSQGGSVADTQYF
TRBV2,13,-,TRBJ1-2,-,TGTGCCAGCAGTCCGGGCGGGGGATATGGCTACCCCTTC,CASSPGGGYGYPF
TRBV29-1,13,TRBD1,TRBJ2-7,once,TGCAGTTACAAGGGACAGGGGATTTACGAGCAGTACTTC,CSYKGQGIYEQYF
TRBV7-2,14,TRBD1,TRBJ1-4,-,TGTGCCAGCAGCCCACAGGGGGCGATTGAAAAACTGTTTTTT,CASSPQGAIEKLFF
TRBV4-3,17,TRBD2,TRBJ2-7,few,TGCGCCAGCAGCCAGGGGAGGGGATTAGCGGCTACCTACGAGCAGTACTTC,CASSQGRGLAATYEQYF
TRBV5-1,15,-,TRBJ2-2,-,TGCGCCAGCAGCTTGGTCGAGGGGAACACCGGGGAGCTGTTTTTT,CASSLVEGNTGELFF
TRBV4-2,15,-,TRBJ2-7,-,TGTGCCAGCAGCCAAGACGTGCGGCGGCCTTACGAGCAGTACTTC,CASSQDVRRPYEQYF
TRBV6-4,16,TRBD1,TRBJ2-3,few,TGTGCCAGCAGTGATGGGACAGGATCCCCTACAGATACGCAGTATTTT,CASSDGTGSPTDTQYF
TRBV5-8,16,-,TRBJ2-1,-,TGTGCCAGCAGCTTGTACACTGGAGCATCCTACAATGAGCAGTTCTTC,CASSLYTGASYNEQFF
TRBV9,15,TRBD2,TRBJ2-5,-,TGTGCCAGCAGCGTAGGGTCCCTAGCGGAAGAGACCCAGTACTTC,CASSVGSLAEETQYF
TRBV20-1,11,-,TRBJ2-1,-,TGCAGTGCTAGCGGGGGAAATGAGCAGTTCTTC,CSASGGNEQFF
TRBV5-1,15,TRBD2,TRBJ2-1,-,TGCGCCAGCAGCACACAGGCTAGCGGGGACAATGAGCAGTTCTTC,CASSTQASGDNEQFF
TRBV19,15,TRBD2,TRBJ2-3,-,TGTGCCAGTAGTATATCTAGCGGCAACACAGATACGCAGTATTTT,CASSISSGNTDTQYF
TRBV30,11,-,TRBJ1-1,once,TGTGCCTGGAGTGTGTCGGCTGAAGCTTTCTTT,CAWSVSAEAFF
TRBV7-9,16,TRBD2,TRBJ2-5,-,TGTGCCAGCAGGTCCGCTCGGACTAGCGGCCAAGAGACCCAGTACTTC,CASRSARTSGQETQYF
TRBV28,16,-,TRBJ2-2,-,TGTGCCAGCAGTTTAACGCAGGGCTGGGACACCGGGGAGCTGTTTTTT,CASSLTQGWDTGELFF
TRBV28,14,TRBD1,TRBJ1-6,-,TGTGCCAGCTGTTGGGACAGGAGCGGGTCACCCCTCCACTTT,CASCWDRSGSPLHF
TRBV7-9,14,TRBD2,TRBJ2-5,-,TGTGCCAGCAGGCTGGGGGGGACCCTAGAGACCCAGTACTTC,CASRLGGTLETQYF
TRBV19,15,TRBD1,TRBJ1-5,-,TGTGCCAGTAGTACCGGGACAGGGCCCAATCAGCCCCAGAATTTT,CASSTGTGPNQPQNF
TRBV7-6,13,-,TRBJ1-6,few,TGTGCCAGCAGCTTAGCAGAAAGCACACCCCTCCACTTT,CASSLAESTPLHF
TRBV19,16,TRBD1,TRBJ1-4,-,TGTGCCAGTAGTTCGAGACCGGGACAGGGTATTGAAAAACTGTTTTTT,CASSSRPGQGIEKLFF
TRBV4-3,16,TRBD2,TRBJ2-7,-,TGCGCCAGCAGCCAAGATTTTCGACTAGCTGGCTACGAGCAGTACTTC,CASSQDFRLAGYEQYF
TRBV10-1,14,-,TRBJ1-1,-,TGCGCCAGCAGTGACAGGGGCCAGGCCGCCGGTGCTTTCTTT,CASSDRGQAAGAFF
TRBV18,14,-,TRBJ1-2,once,TGTGCCAGCTCACCCCGGACAGAGCAAGAGGGCTACACCTTC,CASSPRTEQEGYTF
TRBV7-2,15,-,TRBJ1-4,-,TGTGCCAGCAGCTTAGTGCCGGGTACTTTAGGAAAACTGTTTTTT,CASSLVPGTLGKLFF
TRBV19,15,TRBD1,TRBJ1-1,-,TGTGCCACTAAACCAGACAGGGGCTTAGTCACTGAAGCTTTCTTT,CATKPDRGLVTEAFF
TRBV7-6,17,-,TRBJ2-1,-,TGTGCCAGCAGTTTGCAGACTTCGGGGATCTCCTACAATGAGCAGTTCTTC,CASSLQTSGISYNEQFF
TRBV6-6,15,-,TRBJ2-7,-,TGTGCCAGCAGCCCAACCCAGGGGAGCTCCTACGAGCAGTACTTC,CASSPTQGSSYEQYF
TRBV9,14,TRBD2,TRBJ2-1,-,TGTGCCAGCAGCGGACCTAGCGGGGGTGATGAGCAGTTCTTC,CASSGPSGGDEQFF
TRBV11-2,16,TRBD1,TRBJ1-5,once,TGTGCCAGCAGCTTAGGGGTACCGACAGGGCGCCAGCCCCAGCATTTT,CASSLGVPTGRQPQHF
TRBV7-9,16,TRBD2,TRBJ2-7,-,TGTGCCAGCAGCTTAGCGGCTAGCGGGGGCTCCTACGAGCAGTACTTC,CASSLAASGGSYEQYF
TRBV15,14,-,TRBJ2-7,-,TGTGCCACCAGCATCTACAGGGGGGGTGGGGAGCAGTACTTC,CATSIYRGGGEQYF
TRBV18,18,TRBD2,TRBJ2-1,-,TGTGCCAGCTCACCACGCGGGACTAGCGGGGCGACCTACAATGAGCAGTTCTTC,CASSPRGTSGATYNEQFF
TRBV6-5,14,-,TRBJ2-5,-,TGTGCCAGCAGTCTCGCGTCTAACTCTGGGACCCAGTACTTC,CASSLASNSGTQYF
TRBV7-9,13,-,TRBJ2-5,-,TGTGCCAGCAGCCGCGGGATAGCAGTGACCCAGTACTTC,CASSRGIAVTQYF
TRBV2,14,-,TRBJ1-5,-,TGTGCCAGCAGTGAAAGGACAGACACTCAGCCCCAGCATTTT,CASSERTDTQPQHF